The TCR beta chain under discussion was sequenced for a study of graft-versus-host responses after intestinal transplantation. Across the study: Recipients obtained multivisceral, liver-intestinal, or isolated intestinal transplants. Overall study results and limits: Patients with graft-donor T cell macrochimerism had high graft-versus-host to host-versus-graft clonal ratios in allografts. The highest levels of circulating GvH clones went along with early declines in HvG clones after transplant.

The table came from immunoSEQ multiplex PCR; TCRdb's copy has only in-frame clones and leaves some out. The sample has tens of thousands of clones; approximately 33% are singletons. Stimulators, 200,000 irradiated and violet-dye-labeled cells, were plated with 200,000 CFSE-labeled responder cells. The V end lost 0 bases, the J end lost 2 bases, and 32 bases lay between the germline ends. The CDR3 runs 22 residues. The germline V gene encodes CDR1 SNHLY and CDR2 FYNNEI. V usage is TRBV2 and J usage is TRBJ2-7; D call uncertain. This clonotype was sampled from a human patient who received an intestinal transplant. Sequences were derived from alloreactive CD8+ T cells from a mixed lymphocyte reaction culture, sampled before intestinal transplant. Subset meaning: CFSE-low proliferating T cells sorted from approximately 6-day pre-transplant mixed lymphocyte reaction (GvH or HvG direction). The CDR3 sequence: CASSEALLTWYFARGETYEQYF. In DNA form, the CDR3 reads TGTGCCAGCAGTGAAGCGCTTCTTACATGGTATTTTGCGCGCGGAGAAACCTACGAGCAGTACTTC. Based on the CDR3 plus reference TRBV2 and TRBJ2-7, the full variable domain is EPEVTQTPSHQVTQMGQEVILRCVPISNHLYFYWYRQILGQKVEFLVSFYNNEISEKSEIFDDQFSVERPDGSNFTLKIRSTKLEDSAMYFCASSEALLTWYFARGETYEQYFGPGTRLTVT.